This T cell receptor (beta chain) came from a study of Graves' ophthalmopathy and Graves' hyperthyroidism. General study results and limits: Most thyroid-expanded clonotypes exceeding 0.001 frequency were also found in blood.

RNA served as the template for amplifying TCR beta CDR3 regions. HTBI primers served in a first-round RT-PCR, which a second-round multiplex PCR followed. TCRdb re-called the multiplex PCR reads through MiXCR, storing one row per CDR3 protein. Of some 350,000 distinct CDR3 sequences detected, about a sixth appear once; the ten largest clones hold 2.4%. Looked up from germline, CDR1 is MDHEN and CDR2 is SYDVKM. With 2 bases removed from V and 0 bases from J, the gap between germline ends came to 7 bases. The CDR3 is 14 residues long. This clonotype was observed many times. Its antigen is still unknown. The chain links TRBV28 to TRBJ2-5; D not certain. The sequencing input was peripheral blood. The sequence derives from an adult woman with stable Graves' hyperthyroidism. This CDR3 reads CASSLRTYQETQYF. CDR3 nucleotides: TGTGCCAGCAGTTTAAGAACGTACCAAGAGACCCAGTACTTC.